The 30 T cell receptor beta chains presented below share a single source sample, sequenced in a study of blood T cell repertoires in COVID-19. This table comes from immunoSEQ multiplex PCR, and its TCRdb copy is limited to in-frame clones, with some not included. The repertoire holds 200,000 to 250,000 clones, about four fifths seen once, with approximately 4% in the top ten. The material sequenced was PBMCs or T cells enriched from blood (not recorded which). Source of these receptors: a middle-aged woman who had been exposed to COVID-19.

CDR3 amino acids: CASSGGPGGGQNEQFF. The CDR3 DNA reads TGTGCCAGCAGTGGGGGGCCTGGCGGGGGCCAAAATGAGCAGTTCTTC. The chain has TRBV2 and TRBJ2-1; D is possibly TRBD2 (7 bases). The germline gives CDR1 SNHLY, CDR2 FYNNEI. The CDR3 consists of 16 residues. Trimming cost V 4 bases and J 7 bases, with 20 bases left between them. The entire variable domain, with the rest obtained from reference TRBV2 and TRBJ2-1, is as follows: EPEVTQTPSHQVTQMGQEVILRCVPISNHLYFYWYRQILGQKVEFLVSFYNNEISEKSEIFDDQFSVERPDGSNFTLKIRSTKLEDSAMYFCASSGGPGGGQNEQFFGPGTRLTVL.

The rearrangement links TRBV6-2 or TRBV6-3 to TRBJ1-1; TRBD1 aligns across 8 bases. This CDR3 spans 15 amino acids. V shed 4 bases, J shed 0 bases, and the junction held 4 bases outside the gene matches. In germline, CDR1 is MNHEY, CDR2 SVGEGT. CDR3 coding DNA: TGTGCCAGCAGTTCGGGACAGGCAATGAACACTGAAGCTTTCTTT. The encoded protein is CASSSGQAMNTEAFF.

This chain connects TRBV7-3 to TRBJ2-3; 12 nucleotides match TRBD2. V gave up 6 bases and J gave up 6 bases; unmatched junction bases: 7. The CDR3 loop spans 15 amino acids. Germline-derived CDR1 and CDR2 are SGHTA and FQGTGA. CDR3 bases: TGTGCCAGCAGAATCGGGACTAGCGGGTTGGATACGCAGTATTTT. Amino acid sequence: CASRIGTSGLDTQYF.

The chain combines TRBV28 with TRBJ2-7; a weak D match, TRBD1 (5 bases). The CDR3 is made up of 15 amino acids. In germline, CDR1 is MDHEN, CDR2 SYDVKM. The V end lost 3 bases, the J end lost 7 bases, and 19 bases lay between the germline ends. CDR3: CASSFPQGARYEQYF. In DNA, the CDR3 is TGTGCCAGCAGTTTCCCCCAAGGGGCGCGGTATGAGCAGTACTTC. The variable domain in full, completed from reference TRBV28 and TRBJ2-7, reads DVKVTQSSRYLVKRTGEKVFLECVQDMDHENMFWYRQDPGLGLRLIYFSYDVKMKEKGDIPEGYSVSREKKERFSLILESASTNQTSMYLCASSFPQGARYEQYFGPGTRLTVT.

The chain has TRBV6-5 and TRBJ2-7; 9 bases fit TRBD1. The germline V gene has CDR1 MNHEY and CDR2 SVGAGI. CDR3 length: 14 residues. The V gene end was trimmed by 4 bases and the J gene end by 7 bases; junction bases not matched to a gene: 8. The CDR3 here is CASSSNRGLGEQYF. The CDR3 DNA follows: TGTGCCAGCAGTTCTAACAGGGGGCTAGGAGAGCAGTACTTC.

Comments on this clone: A read error may account for a junction end that differs from germline. Other DNA sequences in this specimen translate into the identical CDR3. The rearrangement links TRBV18 to TRBJ1-5; a weak D match, TRBD1 (5 bases). Germline assignment: CDR1 KGHSH and CDR2 LQKENI. CDR3 size: 16 residues. CDR3 coding DNA: TGCGCCAGCTCACCATTGGGGGGAGTCGGCAATCAGCCCCAGCATTTT. Its translation is CASSPLGGVGNQPQHF.

This chain connects TRBV28 to TRBJ1-6; D might be TRBD1 (6 bases). Germline V gene sequence: CDR1 MDHEN, CDR2 SYDVKM. Trimming pared 5 bases from V and 7 bases from J, leaving 21 bases between. The CDR3 has 17 amino acids. For the CDR3, the DNA is TGTGCCAGCAGTCCGGGGGGGGCCGCCCTTTGGAATTCACCCCTCCACTTT. It encodes CASSPGGAALWNSPLHF. The full variable domain, in which reference TRBV28 and TRBJ1-6 provide the parts outside the CDR3, is DVKVTQSSRYLVKRTGEKVFLECVQDMDHENMFWYRQDPGLGLRLIYFSYDVKMKEKGDIPEGYSVSREKKERFSLILESASTNQTSMYLCASSPGGAALWNSPLHFGNGTRLTVT.

The chain has TRBV9 and TRBJ2-5, with 7 bases aligning to TRBD2. Per the germline V gene, CDR1 is SGDLS and CDR2 is YYNGEE. V gave up 3 bases and J gave up 0 bases; unmatched junction bases: 8. This CDR3 comprises 16 residues. The CDR3 reads CASSDGTTLYQETQYF. The CDR3 DNA follows: TGTGCCAGCAGCGACGGGACTACCCTGTACCAAGAGACCCAGTACTTC.

This sequence joins TRBV7-2 and TRBJ1-1; TRBD1 matches 7 bases. Unmatched junction bases numbered 10, after V lost 3 bases and J lost 0 bases. This CDR3 spans 17 amino acids. Germline-derived CDR1 and CDR2 are SGHTA and FQGNSA. CDR3 in DNA: TGTGCCAGCAGCTTCCGCAGACAGGGTAGAATGAACACTGAAGCTTTCTTT. Encoded protein: CASSFRRQGRMNTEAFF.

Note on this clone: This CDR3 is also generated by other DNA sequences in the sample. This sequence joins TRBV18 and TRBJ1-2; possibly TRBD1 for D (5 bases). Looked up from germline, CDR1 is KGHSH and CDR2 is LQKENI. The V gene lost 5 bases and the J gene lost 2 bases, with 9 bases spanning the gap. The CDR3 contains 13 residues. The CDR3 here is CASSSDRNYGYTF. Written as DNA, the CDR3 is TGTGCCAGCTCATCTGACAGAAACTATGGCTACACCTTC.

V usage is TRBV6-5 and J usage is TRBJ1-1; D ambiguous. This CDR3 has 13 amino acids. CDR1 and CDR2 (germline): MNHEY, SVGAGI. Deletions cut 6 bases from V and 3 bases from J, with 11 bases between. As DNA, the CDR3 is TGTGCCAGCAGAGTTCAGGTTGACACTGAAGCTTTCTTT. It is translated as CASRVQVDTEAFF.

The J gene is TRBJ2-1, the V gene TRBV9; 14 bases line up with TRBD2. CDR3 length: 16 residues. V trimming: 1 base; J trimming: 6 bases; junction bases outside the gene matches: 3. Per the germline V gene, CDR1 is SGDLS and CDR2 is YYNGEE. The CDR3 region is CASSVSGTSGGNEQFF. CDR3 nucleotides: TGTGCCAGCAGCGTAAGTGGGACTAGCGGGGGCAATGAGCAGTTCTTC.

This clone was counted once. The identical CDR3 is also encoded by other nucleotide sequences in the sample. The chain employs TRBV7-9 and TRBJ2-1; possible D gene TRBD2, 5 bases. Germline V gives CDR1 SEHNR, CDR2 FQNEAQ (reference sequence). V lost 0 bases to trimming and J lost 9 bases, with 12 bases between them. This CDR3 has 14 amino acids. Here the CDR3 reads CASSLALGAGEQFF. The CDR3 DNA sequence: TGTGCCAGCAGCTTAGCCCTCGGCGCGGGTGAGCAGTTCTTC.

The chain uses TRBV9 and TRBJ2-1; 11 positions agree with TRBD2. Per germline, CDR1 SGDLS and CDR2 YYNGEE. V lost 4 bases and J lost 7; bases outside the gene matches: 7. The CDR3 totals 15 residues. The CDR3 nucleotides are TGTGCCAGCAGCCAACTAGCGGGGGTAGCAAATGAGCAGTTCTTC. Translated: CASSQLAGVANEQFF.

CDR3 in amino acids: CASSPSAKWTGGEGYGYTF. CDR3 DNA: TGTGCCAGCAGCCCAAGCGCTAAATGGACAGGGGGCGAAGGGTATGGCTACACCTTC. The V and J genes are TRBV7-8 and TRBJ1-2; 11 positions match TRBD1. The V gene end was trimmed by 5 bases and the J gene end by 5 bases; junction bases not matched to a gene: 19. This CDR3 is 19 amino acids long. Germline loops: CDR1 SGHVS, CDR2 FQNEAQ.

A note on this clone: This sample includes further DNA sequences coding for the same CDR3. The V call is TRBV6-5, the J call TRBJ1-1; tentatively, D is TRBD1 (6 bases). Germline CDR1 and CDR2: MNHEY and SVGAGI. The CDR3 spans 13 residues. V lost 6 bases to trimming and J lost 0 bases, with 8 bases between them. CDR3 coding DNA: TGTGCCAGCAGCCCAGGGGTGAACACTGAAGCTTTCTTT. This codes for CASSPGVNTEAFF.

V usage is TRBV7-3 and J usage is TRBJ2-7; TRBD2 agrees at 11 bases. The CDR3 is 17 residues long. J was trimmed by 4 bases and V by 3 bases; bases with no gene match: 11. The germline CDR1 and CDR2 sequences are SGHTA and FQGTGA. DNA for the CDR3: TGTGCCAGCAGCTTCAAACCTAGCGGGGGGACTAGATACGAGCAGTACTTC. It specifies CASSFKPSGGTRYEQYF.

J is TRBJ1-5 and V is TRBV2, with D possibly matching TRBD1 (6 bases). Trimming took 5 bases from V and 3 from J, leaving 14 bases between them. Germline assignment: CDR1 SNHLY and CDR2 FYNNEI. This CDR3 spans 15 amino acids. The DNA for the CDR3 is TGTGCCAGCAGTCACACAGGGAGCCCCAATCAGCCCCAGCATTTT. Translation gives CASSHTGSPNQPQHF.

The V gene is TRBV10-3, the J gene TRBJ1-1; a possible D gene is TRBD1 (5 bases). The CDR3 loop spans 13 amino acids. The germline V gene encodes CDR1 ENHRY and CDR2 SYGVKD. Trimming removed 7 bases from V and 2 bases from J, with 11 bases in between. The CDR3 spells CAIKDSTNTEAFF. The CDR3 DNA reads as TGTGCCATCAAAGACAGTACAAACACTGAAGCTTTCTTT.

J is TRBJ2-7 and V is TRBV25-1; D remains ambiguous. CDR3 size: 14 residues. CDR1 is MGHDK, CDR2 SYGVNS, per germline. The V gene lost 5 bases and the J gene lost 2 bases, with 13 bases spanning the gap. The CDR3: CASSNVNSPYEQYF. CDR3 DNA: TGTGCCAGCAGTAACGTTAACAGCCCCTACGAGCAGTACTTC.

The chain couples TRBV18 to TRBJ2-2; D might be TRBD1 (6 bases). V dropped 1 base and J dropped 7 bases, with 13 bases sitting between them. This CDR3 has 15 residues. CDR1 is KGHSH and CDR2 is LQKENI in the germline V gene. CDR3 region: CASSPQRPGDGELFF. Here the CDR3 DNA reads TGTGCCAGCTCACCACAAAGGCCAGGGGACGGGGAGCTGTTTTTT.

V gene TRBV12-5 combines with J gene TRBJ1-1, with D unresolved. V was shortened by 4 bases and J by 7 bases, with 13 bases between the two germline ends. This CDR3 has 13 residues. CDR1 and CDR2 (germline): LGHNT, FRNRAP. CDR3 DNA: TGTGCTAGTGGTTGGGAGGACGGATTTGAAGCTTTCTTT. Translating it yields CASGWEDGFEAFF.

The gene calls are TRBV4-2 and TRBJ1-1, with D uncertain. Trimming took 1 base from V and 7 from J, leaving 7 bases between them. The CDR3 is 12 residues long. Germline lookup yields CDR1 LGHNA and CDR2 YNFKEQ. The CDR3 sequence: CASSQGLVEAFF. The DNA of the CDR3 is TGTGCCAGCAGCCAAGGTCTTGTTGAAGCTTTCTTT.

This clone turned up a few times. This rearrangement joins TRBV19 to TRBJ1-1; TRBD1 aligns across 7 bases. Germline lookup yields CDR1 LNHDA and CDR2 SQIVND (reference sequence). Trimming took 4 bases from V and 5 from J; bases not matched to a gene: 10. The CDR3 sequence is 15 residues long. The CDR3 region is CASSTGTVGRTEAFF. Written as DNA, the CDR3 is TGTGCCAGTAGTACCGGGACAGTGGGTAGGACTGAAGCTTTCTTT. Together with reference TRBV19 and TRBJ1-1, the CDR3 gives the full variable domain: DGGITQSPKYLFRKEGQNVTLSCEQNLNHDAMYWYRQDPGQGLRLIYYSQIVNDFQKGDIAEGYSVSREKKESFPLTVTSAQKNPTAFYLCASSTGTVGRTEAFFGQGTRLTVV.

This chain connects TRBV6-1 to TRBJ1-3; D remains ambiguous. Trimming shortened V by 9 bases and J by 5 bases, and 5 bases separated the two germline ends. The CDR3 sequence is 10 residues long. The germline V gene encodes CDR1 MNHNS and CDR2 SASEGT. CDR3 nucleotide sequence: TGTGCCAGTTTTAGAAACACCATATATTTT. Amino acid sequence: CASFRNTIYF.

There are a few counts of this clone. The CDR3 is CSVDTGGGYGYTF. Here the CDR3 DNA reads TGCAGCGTAGACACAGGGGGGGGTTATGGCTACACCTTC. The chain combines TRBV29-1 with TRBJ1-2; 8 nucleotides align to TRBD1. The CDR3 covers 13 residues. Per germline, CDR1 SQVTM and CDR2 ANQGSEA. V shed 6 bases and J 5 bases; nucleotides not matched to a gene: 8.

The chain employs TRBV11-3 and TRBJ2-1; 8 positions agree with TRBD2. The CDR3 is made up of 15 amino acids. Trimming at V came to 1 base and at J to 6 bases, leaving 5 bases not matched to a gene. Per the germline V gene, CDR1 is SGHNT and CDR2 is YENEEA. The CDR3 sequence is CASSLAGGPSNEQFF. As DNA, the CDR3 is TGTGCCAGCAGCTTAGCGGGGGGGCCCTCCAATGAGCAGTTCTTC. Looking up the rest from reference TRBV11-3 and TRBJ2-1 gives the full variable domain: EAGVVQSPRYKIIEKKQPVAFWCNPISGHNTLYWYLQNLGQGPELLIRYENEEAVDDSQLPKDRFSAERLKGVDSTLKIQPAELGDSAVYLCASSLAGGPSNEQFFGPGTRLTVL.

V gene TRBV14 combines with J gene TRBJ1-1, with a possible D match to TRBD1 (6 bases). Germline loops: CDR1 SGHDN, CDR2 FVKESK. V was shortened by 4 bases and J by 2 bases, with 14 bases between the two germline ends. This CDR3 has 15 amino acids. The CDR3 is CASSPVGGRNTEAFF. CDR3 nucleotides: TGTGCCAGCAGCCCCGTGGGGGGGCGTAACACTGAAGCTTTCTTT.

V is TRBV7-9 and J is TRBJ1-1; 8 positions agree with TRBD1. This CDR3 has 14 amino acids. Germline V lookup: CDR1 SEHNR, CDR2 FQNEAQ (reference sequence). V shed 5 bases, J shed 6 bases, and the junction held 8 bases outside the gene matches. The CDR3 coding sequence is TGTGCCAGCAGCCAAACCGACAGGGGCTCTGAAGCTTTCTTT. Translated: CASSQTDRGSEAFF.

The chain combines TRBV25-1 with TRBJ1-2; 10 nucleotides match TRBD1. CDR3 length equals 16 residues. The germline CDR1 and CDR2 sequences are MGHDK and SYGVNS. The ends lost 2 bases at V and 4 bases at J; junction bases unmatched: 7. The CDR3 DNA sequence: TGTGCCAGCAGTGAACGGACAGGGGGACCATTCTATGGCTACACCTTC. Residues: CASSERTGGPFYGYTF.